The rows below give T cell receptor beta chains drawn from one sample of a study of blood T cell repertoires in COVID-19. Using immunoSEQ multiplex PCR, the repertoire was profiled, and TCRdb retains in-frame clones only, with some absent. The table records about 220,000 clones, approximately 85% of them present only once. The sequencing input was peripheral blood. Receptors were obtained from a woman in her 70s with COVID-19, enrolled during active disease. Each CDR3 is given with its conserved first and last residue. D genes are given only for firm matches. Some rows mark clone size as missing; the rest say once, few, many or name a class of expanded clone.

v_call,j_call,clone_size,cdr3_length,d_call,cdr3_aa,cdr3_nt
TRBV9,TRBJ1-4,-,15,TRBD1,CASSAGTGEGEKLFF,TGTGCCAGCAGCGCCGGGACAGGGGAGGGTGAAAAACTGTTTTTT
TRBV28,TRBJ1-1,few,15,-,CASSPNGGVDTEAFF,TGTGCCAGCAGTCCTAATGGGGGGGTGGACACTGAAGCTTTCTTT
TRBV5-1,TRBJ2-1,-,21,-,CASSLPREEVPDFSSYNEQFF,TGCGCCAGCAGCTTGCCCCGAGAGGAGGTGCCAGATTTTAGCTCCTACAATGAGCAGTTCTTC
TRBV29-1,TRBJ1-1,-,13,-,CSVKWRTNTEAFF,TGCAGCGTAAAATGGAGAACGAACACTGAAGCTTTCTTT
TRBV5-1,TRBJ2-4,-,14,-,CASGTGTAKNIQYF,TGCGCCAGCGGAACAGGTACAGCCAAAAACATTCAGTACTTC
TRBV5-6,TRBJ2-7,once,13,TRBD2,CASSLLAGSEQYF,TGTGCCAGCAGCTTGCTAGCGGGGAGCGAGCAGTACTTC
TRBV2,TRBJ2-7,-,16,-,CASSEAWPGRTYEQYF,TGTGCCAGCAGTGAAGCGTGGCCAGGGAGGACGTACGAGCAGTACTTC
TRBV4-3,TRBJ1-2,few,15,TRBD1,CASSQVESGGGGYTF,TGCGCCAGCAGCCAAGTCGAGTCAGGGGGCGGAGGCTACACCTTC
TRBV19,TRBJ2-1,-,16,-,CASSIPGERWDNEQFF,TGTGCCAGTAGTATCCCCGGGGAACGTTGGGACAATGAGCAGTTCTTC
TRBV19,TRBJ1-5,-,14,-,CASSIRGSNQPQHF,TGTGCCAGTAGTATCAGGGGTTCCAATCAGCCCCAGCATTTT
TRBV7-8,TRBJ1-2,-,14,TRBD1,CASSKDRGNYGYTF,TGTGCCAGCAGCAAGGACAGGGGTAACTATGGCTACACCTTC
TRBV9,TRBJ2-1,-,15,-,CASSVGQRTYNEQFF,TGTGCCAGCAGCGTAGGCCAGCGGACCTACAATGAGCAGTTCTTC
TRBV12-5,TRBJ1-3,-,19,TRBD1,CASGQGDRGPSDSGNTIYF,TGTGCTAGTGGCCAGGGGGACAGGGGTCCTTCGGACTCTGGAAACACCATATATTTT
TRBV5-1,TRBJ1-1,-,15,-,CASSLARAPNTEAFF,TGCGCCAGCAGCTTGGCGAGGGCCCCGAACACTGAAGCTTTCTTT
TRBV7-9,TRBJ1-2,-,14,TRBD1,CASSLGGQAGGYTF,TGTGCCAGCAGCTTAGGCGGACAGGCGGGGGGCTACACCTTC
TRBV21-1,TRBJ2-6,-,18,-,CASSKGSGITSGANVLTF,TGTGCCAGCAGCAAAGGGTCCGGGATTACTTCTGGGGCCAACGTCCTGACTTTC
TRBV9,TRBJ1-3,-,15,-,CASSVGRADGNTIYF,TGTGCCAGCAGCGTAGGCAGGGCGGATGGAAACACCATATATTTT
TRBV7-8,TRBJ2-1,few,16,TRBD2,CASSLAVSGVYNEQFF,TGTGCCAGCAGCTTAGCTGTTAGCGGGGTTTACAATGAGCAGTTCTTC
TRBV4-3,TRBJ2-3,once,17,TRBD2,CASSQDWASGHTDTQYF,TGCGCCAGCAGCCAAGATTGGGCTAGCGGCCACACAGATACGCAGTATTTT
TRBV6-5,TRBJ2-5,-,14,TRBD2,CASSYLAGGETQYF,TGTGCCAGCAGTTACCTAGCGGGAGGTGAGACCCAGTACTTC
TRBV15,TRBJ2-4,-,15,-,CATSRDSGSENIQYF,TGTGCCACCAGCAGAGATTCGGGGTCAGAAAACATTCAGTACTTC
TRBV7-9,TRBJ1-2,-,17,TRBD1,CASTPQSAGTGVYGYTF,TGTGCCAGCACCCCACAATCCGCCGGGACAGGGGTCTATGGCTACACCTTC
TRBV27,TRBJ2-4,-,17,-,CASSPPRAGVAKNIQYF,TGTGCCAGCAGTCCTCCCCGTGCAGGGGTGGCCAAAAACATTCAGTACTTC
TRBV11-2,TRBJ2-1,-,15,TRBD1,CASSQDRGYYNEQFF,TGTGCCAGCAGCCAAGACAGGGGCTATTACAATGAGCAGTTCTTC
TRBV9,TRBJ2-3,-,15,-,CASSGASASTDTQYF,TGTGCCAGCAGCGGAGCTAGCGCTAGCACAGATACGCAGTATTTT
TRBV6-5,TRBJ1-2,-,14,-,CASSYSRANYGYTF,TGTGCCAGCAGTTATTCCAGGGCTAACTATGGCTACACCTTC
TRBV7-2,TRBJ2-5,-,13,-,CASSTRLKETQYF,TGTGCCAGCAGCACAAGACTGAAAGAGACCCAGTACTTC
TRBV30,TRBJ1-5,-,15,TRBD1,CAWSAIQGNGRPQHF,TGTGCCTGGAGTGCTATACAGGGGAACGGCCGGCCCCAGCATTTT
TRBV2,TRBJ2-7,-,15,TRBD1,CASSGVTGGFYEQYF,TGTGCCAGCAGTGGGGTCACAGGGGGGTTTTACGAGCAGTACTTC
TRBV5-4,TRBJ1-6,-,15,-,CASSLAESYNSPLHF,TGTGCCAGCAGCTTGGCAGAAAGCTATAATTCACCCCTCCACTTT
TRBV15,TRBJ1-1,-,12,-,CATRQLNTEAFF,TGTGCCACCAGACAGCTGAACACTGAAGCTTTCTTT
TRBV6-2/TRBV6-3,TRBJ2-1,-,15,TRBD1,CASTPPGTGSHEQFF,TGTGCCAGCACCCCCCCCGGGACAGGGTCCCATGAGCAGTTCTTC
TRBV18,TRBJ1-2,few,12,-,CASSLQGNGYTF,TGTGCCAGCTCACTACAGGGAAATGGCTACACCTTC
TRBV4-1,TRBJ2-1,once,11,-,CASSHRDEQFF,TGCGCCAGCAGCCATCGTGATGAGCAGTTCTTC
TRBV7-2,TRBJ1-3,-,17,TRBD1,CASSPGGQGISGNTIYF,TGTGCCAGCAGCCCGGGGGGACAGGGCATCTCTGGAAACACCATATATTTT
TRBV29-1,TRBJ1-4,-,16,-,CSVEPRTQTTNEKLFF,TGCAGCGTTGAGCCTAGGACTCAAACAACTAATGAAAAACTGTTTTTT
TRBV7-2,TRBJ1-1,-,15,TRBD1,CASSTRDRGYPEAFF,TGTGCCAGCAGCACCCGGGACAGGGGTTACCCTGAAGCTTTCTTT
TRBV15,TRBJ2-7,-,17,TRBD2,CATSRGLAGVNSYEQYF,TGTGCCACCAGCAGAGGGCTAGCGGGGGTGAACTCCTACGAGCAGTACTTC
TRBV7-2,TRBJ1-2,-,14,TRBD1,CASSPGQGDRGYTF,TGTGCCAGCAGTCCCGGACAGGGGGATCGGGGCTACACCTTC
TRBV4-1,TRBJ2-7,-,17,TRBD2,CASSQVRSSGGSYEQYF,TGCGCCAGCAGCCAAGTCAGAAGTAGCGGGGGGAGCTACGAGCAGTACTTC
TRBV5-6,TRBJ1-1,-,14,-,CASSPQLWNTEAFF,TGTGCCAGCAGCCCACAGCTATGGAACACTGAAGCTTTCTTT
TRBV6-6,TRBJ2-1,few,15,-,CASTYWDRQTSGQFF,TGTGCCAGCACCTATTGGGATCGACAGACCTCCGGCCAGTTCTTC
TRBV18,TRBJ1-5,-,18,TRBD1,CASSPPKGQGRGNQPQHF,TGTGCCAGCTCACCGCCAAAAGGACAGGGACGAGGGAATCAGCCCCAGCATTTT
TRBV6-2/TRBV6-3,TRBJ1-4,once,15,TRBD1,CASSSTGATNEKLFF,TGTGCCAGCAGTTCAACAGGGGCAACTAATGAAAAACTGTTTTTT
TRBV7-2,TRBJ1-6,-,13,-,CASTEGRNSPLHF,TGTGCCAGCACCGAGGGGAGGAATTCACCCCTCCACTTT
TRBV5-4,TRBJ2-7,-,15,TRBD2,CASSLVPAGDHEQYF,TGTGCCAGCAGCTTGGTTCCAGCGGGAGACCACGAGCAGTACTTC
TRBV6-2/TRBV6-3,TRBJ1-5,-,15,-,CASSYADQFNQPQHF,TGTGCCAGCAGTTACGCCGATCAGTTCAATCAGCCCCAGCATTTT
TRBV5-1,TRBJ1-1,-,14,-,CASSLVGDGGEAFF,TGCGCCAGCAGCTTGGTGGGGGACGGGGGTGAAGCTTTCTTT
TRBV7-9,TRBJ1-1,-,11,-,CASSFSREAFF,TGTGCCAGCAGCTTTTCCAGGGAAGCTTTCTTT